This T cell receptor beta chain comes out of a study of blood T cell repertoires in COVID-19. Germline V gene sequence: CDR1 DFQATT, CDR2 SNEGSKA (reference sequence). The length of the CDR3 is 15 residues. Trimming cost V 3 bases and J 6 bases; bases outside gene matches: 9. Within 2 weeks before study entry, exposed participants met a COVID-19 case. Libraries were prepared by immunoSEQ multiplex PCR; TCRdb keeps only in-frame clonotypes and omits some of them. The sample carries 150,000 or so clones, roughly 87% recorded once. This clone was seen a single time. The receptor comes from a woman aged 40 to 49 who had been exposed to COVID-19. The V call is TRBV20-1, the J call TRBJ2-1, with 9 bases that match TRBD2. Specimen: PBMCs or T cells enriched from blood (not recorded which). For the CDR3, the DNA is TGCAGTGCTAGTCCCTTAGCGGGAGATCGCAATGAGCAGTTCTTC. Translation gives CSASPLAGDRNEQFF.